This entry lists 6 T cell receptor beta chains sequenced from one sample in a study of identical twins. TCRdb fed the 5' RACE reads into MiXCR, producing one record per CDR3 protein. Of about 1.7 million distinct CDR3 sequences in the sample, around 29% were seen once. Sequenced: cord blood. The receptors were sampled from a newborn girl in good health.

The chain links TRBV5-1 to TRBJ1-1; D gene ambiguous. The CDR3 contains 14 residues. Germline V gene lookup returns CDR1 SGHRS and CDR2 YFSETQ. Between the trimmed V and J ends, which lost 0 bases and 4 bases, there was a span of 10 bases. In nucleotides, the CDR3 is TGCGCCAGCAGCTTGGCAGGTAGGGCCACTGAAGCTTTCTTT. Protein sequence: CASSLAGRATEAFF.

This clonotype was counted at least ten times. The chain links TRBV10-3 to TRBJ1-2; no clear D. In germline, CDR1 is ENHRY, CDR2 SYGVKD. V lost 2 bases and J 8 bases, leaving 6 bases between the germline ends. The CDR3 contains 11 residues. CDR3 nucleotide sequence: TGTGCCATCAGTGAGCTGAGCGGCTACACCTTC. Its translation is CAISELSGYTF.

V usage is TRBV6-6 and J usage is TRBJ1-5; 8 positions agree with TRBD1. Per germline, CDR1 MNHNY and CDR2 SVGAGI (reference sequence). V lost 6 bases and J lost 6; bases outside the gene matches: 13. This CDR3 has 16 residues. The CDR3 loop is CASSRPRDRGGQPQHF. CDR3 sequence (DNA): TGTGCCAGCAGCCGCCCCAGAGACAGGGGTGGTCAGCCCCAGCATTTT.

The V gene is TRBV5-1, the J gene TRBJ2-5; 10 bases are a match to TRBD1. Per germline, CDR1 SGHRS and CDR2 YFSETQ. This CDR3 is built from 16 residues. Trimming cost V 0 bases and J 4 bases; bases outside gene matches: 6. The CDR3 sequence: CASSLARQGAGETQYF. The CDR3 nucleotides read TGCGCCAGCAGCTTGGCCCGACAGGGGGCCGGAGAGACCCAGTACTTC.

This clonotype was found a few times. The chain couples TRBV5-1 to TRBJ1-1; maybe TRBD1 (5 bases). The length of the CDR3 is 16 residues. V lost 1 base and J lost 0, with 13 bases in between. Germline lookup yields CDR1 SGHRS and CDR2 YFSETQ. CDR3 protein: CASSLQGSTLNTEAFF. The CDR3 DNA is TGCGCCAGCAGCTTGCAGGGTTCGACACTGAACACTGAAGCTTTCTTT.

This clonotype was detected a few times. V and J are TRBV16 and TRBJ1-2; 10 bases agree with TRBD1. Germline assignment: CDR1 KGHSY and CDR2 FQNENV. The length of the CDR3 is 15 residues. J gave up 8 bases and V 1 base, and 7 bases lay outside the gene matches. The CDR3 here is CASSQFGTGVKGYTF. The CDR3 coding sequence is TGTGCCAGCAGCCAATTTGGGACAGGGGTCAAGGGCTACACCTTC.